The sequence of this TCR beta chain was determined in a study of technical replicates of blood from a few donors (dated 2017 in TCRdb). For this clone: There is no known antigen for this receptor. No base-level quality is on record; no much larger clone is a single base apart.

The V end loses 1 base and the J end loses 0 bases, and a stretch of 18 bases separates them. Including the terminal cysteine and phenylalanine, the CDR3 comprises 18 residues. The retained sequence is limited to the CDR3, 54 bases, with the frame set at the first base. From the germline V gene, CDR1 is MDHEN and CDR2 is SYDVKM. Library generation was performed with the immunoSEQ multiplex PCR assay. The immuneACCESS repertoire file appears here via TCRdb, limited to in-frame rearrangements. These files lack a portion of the clones; in checked studies, under half of the deficit traces to unresolved V genes, and the cause of the others is not known. For this sample the table gives about 88,000 clones, of which less than 95% were detected only once. Over 0.2% of the sample is taken by the ten largest.

Material for sequencing was T cells isolated from PBMCs. This receptor was obtained from a human donor in good health. Recombination linked TRBV28 to TRBJ1-1; the D gene lacks a confident call. The CDR3 corresponds to CASSLFTLNGDMNTEAFF. The DNA is as follows: TGTGCCAGCAGTTTATTCACCCTTAACGGAGATATGAACACTGAAGCTTTCTTT.